These T cell receptor beta chains were read from a single sample in a study of blood T cell repertoires in COVID-19. The assay was immunoSEQ multiplex PCR, and TCRdb's table has in-frame clones only and misses some. The sample records hundreds of thousands of clones, about 90% being singletons. The sample comprised peripheral blood. Receptor source: a woman between 18 and 30 years old who had recovered from COVID-19. Each CDR3 is given with its conserved first and last residue. Each record gives: clone size, V gene, J gene, D gene, CDR3 protein, CDR3 DNA. The D gene is left open where the match is weak. Only part of the rows carry a size: once, few, many, or a class if the clone is expanded.

size: .; V: TRBV7-2; J: TRBJ2-1; D: TRBD2; CDR3: CASSRTGTSSYNEQFF; DNA: TGTGCCAGCAGTCGCACCGGGACTAGTTCCTACAATGAGCAGTTCTTC
size: .; V: TRBV11-2; J: TRBJ2-1; D: TRBD2; CDR3: CASSRGDSGSGNEQFF; DNA: TGTGCCAGCAGCCGGGGTGATAGCGGGAGTGGCAATGAGCAGTTCTTC
size: .; V: TRBV27; J: TRBJ1-5; D: .; CDR3: CASRPRQGNQPQHF; DNA: TGTGCCAGCAGACCGAGGCAGGGAAATCAGCCCCAGCATTTT
size: .; V: TRBV5-4; J: TRBJ1-1; D: .; CDR3: CASSFGGDFEAFF; DNA: TGTGCCAGCAGCTTTGGCGGGGACTTTGAAGCTTTCTTT
size: few; V: TRBV4-1; J: TRBJ1-5; D: TRBD1; CDR3: CASSQAAGGQPQHF; DNA: TGCGCCAGCAGCCAAGCGGCAGGGGGTCAGCCCCAGCATTTT
size: .; V: TRBV6-2/TRBV6-3; J: TRBJ1-5; D: .; CDR3: CASSFLRYQGLNARNQPQHF; DNA: TGTGCCAGCAGTTTCCTCAGATACCAGGGACTTAACGCCCGCAATCAGCCCCAGCATTTT
size: .; V: TRBV5-4; J: TRBJ2-3; D: TRBD2; CDR3: CASSSSGPVSTDTQYF; DNA: TGTGCCAGCAGCTCTAGCGGGCCCGTCAGCACAGATACGCAGTATTTT
size: .; V: TRBV30; J: TRBJ2-2; D: .; CDR3: CAWSRTMNTGELFF; DNA: TGTGCCTGGAGCAGGACTATGAACACCGGGGAGCTGTTTTTT
size: .; V: TRBV7-9; J: TRBJ2-1; D: .; CDR3: CASSLSGVNEQFF; DNA: TGTGCCAGCAGCCTTAGCGGTGTCAATGAGCAGTTCTTC
size: .; V: TRBV11-3; J: TRBJ2-1; D: .; CDR3: CASSSGLALLSSYNEQFF; DNA: TGTGCCAGCAGCTCGGGGCTAGCGCTACTTAGCTCCTACAATGAGCAGTTCTTC
size: once; V: TRBV12-3/TRBV12-4; J: TRBJ1-3; D: .; CDR3: CASSPLQGNTIYF; DNA: TGTGCCAGCAGTCCCCTACAGGGAAACACCATATATTTT
size: .; V: TRBV4-3; J: TRBJ2-3; D: .; CDR3: CASSQVQAGTQYF; DNA: TGCGCCAGCAGCCAAGTTCAGGCTGGTACGCAGTATTTT
size: few; V: TRBV2; J: TRBJ1-6; D: .; CDR3: CASSDQGRGMSPLHF; DNA: TGTGCCAGCAGTGATCAGGGCAGGGGAATGTCACCCCTCCACTTT
size: .; V: TRBV24-1; J: TRBJ2-1; D: .; CDR3: CATSDPLSDFDNEQFF; DNA: TGTGCCACCAGTGATCCGTTGAGTGACTTCGACAATGAGCAGTTCTTC
size: .; V: TRBV4-1; J: TRBJ2-4; D: .; CDR3: CASSQGRLAAGTFGKNIQYF; DNA: TGCGCCAGCAGCCAAGGTCGGCTAGCTGCGGGGACTTTTGGCAAAAACATTCAGTACTTC